Listed below are T cell receptor beta chains from one sample, sequenced in a study of CD8 T cells in ankylosing spondylitis. MiXCR was run by TCRdb on the 5' RACE reads, yielding one entry per CDR3 protein. Here the sample spans 250,000 or so distinct CDR3 sequences, 18% being singletons. Sequenced material: blood, either unsorted or a sorted T cell fraction (not recorded which). The origin of the receptors is a male donor with ankylosing spondylitis or in good health (not recorded which). Both conserved end residues are part of each CDR3. Fields, in order: V gene, clone size, J gene, D gene, CDR3 DNA, CDR3 protein. D genes are given only for firm matches. Only part of the rows carry a size: once, few, many, or a class if the clone is expanded.

TRBV4-2	-	TRBJ2-5	TRBD2	TGTGCCATGCCGGGAGGGGAGACCCAGTACTTC	CAMPGGETQYF
TRBV27	-	TRBJ2-7	-	TGTGCCAGCAGTCCCTCGGGGGCTGACCCCTACGAGCAGTACTTC	CASSPSGADPYEQYF
TRBV24-1	-	TRBJ2-3	TRBD2	TGTGCCACCAGTGATTCCCGGACTAGCGGGAGGCTCAACGGAGATACGCAGTATTTT	CATSDSRTSGRLNGDTQYF
TRBV20-1	-	TRBJ2-1	TRBD2	TGCAGTGCTAGAGATCTGGGACTAGCGGGAGGCATAGTCGGCAATGAGCAGTTCTTC	CSARDLGLAGGIVGNEQFF
TRBV5-8	-	TRBJ2-2	-	TGTGCCAGCACCCTTGCTGTCGGGGAGCTGTTTTTT	CASTLAVGELFF
TRBV21-1	-	TRBJ2-3	-	TGTGCCAGCAGCAAAGGAAGCACAGATACGCAGTATTTT	CASSKGSTDTQYF
TRBV21-1	-	TRBJ2-5	-	TGTGCCAGTACCCCCGAGACAGGAGAGACCCAGTACTTC	CASTPETGETQYF
TRBV4-3	few	TRBJ1-2	-	TGCGCCAGCAGCCAAGGTACAGGGCGAGACTATGGCTACACCTTC	CASSQGTGRDYGYTF
TRBV5-1	many	TRBJ2-6	-	TGCGCCAGCAGCTTGGAGTACGCGTACTCTGGGGCCAACGTCCTGACTTTC	CASSLEYAYSGANVLTF
TRBV29-1	-	TRBJ2-1	-	TGCAGCGTTGAAGTCGTTGAGCAGTTCTTC	CSVEVVEQFF
TRBV29-1	few	TRBJ2-7	-	TGCAGCGTTGAAGGGAACGCCGGGCCCTACGAGCAGTACTTC	CSVEGNAGPYEQYF
TRBV20-1	few	TRBJ2-2	-	TGCAGTGCTGAAGAGGGCCCCGGGGAGCTGTTTTTT	CSAEEGPGELFF
TRBV29-1	many	TRBJ2-5	-	TGCAGCGGATCGGACAGCCAAGAGACCCAGTACTTC	CSGSDSQETQYF
TRBV7-8	-	TRBJ2-7	-	TGTGCCAGCAGCGGAACGCACTACGAGCAGTACTTC	CASSGTHYEQYF
TRBV7-9	-	TRBJ2-1	TRBD1	TGTGCCAGCAGCGGGGCCGGGACAGGATACAATGAGCAGTTCTTC	CASSGAGTGYNEQFF
TRBV7-9	few	TRBJ2-3	-	TGTGCCAGCAGCGGAGGGACTCCCCAGCAGTATTTT	CASSGGTPQQYF
TRBV27	few	TRBJ2-1	TRBD2	TGTGCCAGCAGTGGGACTAGCGGGGTTTGGGCTAGTGACAATGAGCAGTTCTTC	CASSGTSGVWASDNEQFF
TRBV6-5	-	TRBJ2-2	-	TGTGCCTGCAGTTACAGGACAGCGAACACCGGGGAGCTGTTTTTT	CACSYRTANTGELFF
TRBV29-1	once	TRBJ2-3	-	TGCAGCGTTAGAAAGGGACCAAAGTCGCCAGATACGCAGTATTTT	CSVRKGPKSPDTQYF
TRBV12-3/TRBV12-4	-	TRBJ2-3	TRBD1	TGTGCCAGCAGCCCCCGGACAGGGGGCGCAGATACGCAGTATTTT	CASSPRTGGADTQYF
TRBV29-1	-	TRBJ1-1	-	TGCAGCGTTGAAACAGGGCCCCCTGAAGCTTTCTTT	CSVETGPPEAFF
TRBV10-1	few	TRBJ1-4	-	TGCGCCAGCAGTGCAGACGGGGGCGAACCGACTAATGAAAAACTGTTTTTT	CASSADGGEPTNEKLFF
TRBV12-3/TRBV12-4	few	TRBJ2-7	-	TGTGCCAGCAGTTTTGCAGGTACCTACGAGCAGTACTTC	CASSFAGTYEQYF
TRBV4-2	-	TRBJ1-4	-	TGTGCCAGCAGCCGCCAGAAGTCAACTAATGAAAAACTGTTTTTT	CASSRQKSTNEKLFF
TRBV4-3	many	TRBJ2-2	-	TGCGCCAGCAGTCCCTACGGCACCACCGGGGAGCTGTTTTTT	CASSPYGTTGELFF
TRBV7-8	many	TRBJ2-7	TRBD1	TGTGCCAGCACCGCGGCGGGGACAGGCGGCGAGCAGTACTTC	CASTAAGTGGEQYF
TRBV4-1	many	TRBJ2-7	TRBD1	TGCGCCAGCAGCCAAGTGGGACAGGTCTACGAGCAGTACTTC	CASSQVGQVYEQYF
TRBV10-1	few	TRBJ2-7	-	TGCGCCAGCAGTGAGGGCCTAGGGCCCCCGTACTTC	CASSEGLGPPYF
TRBV5-1	-	TRBJ2-1	-	TGCGCCAGCAGCTTGGACCTGGCGACGGTGAATGAGCAGTTCTTC	CASSLDLATVNEQFF
TRBV12-3/TRBV12-4	-	TRBJ2-3	TRBD2	TGTGCCAGCAGTTCGGGACTAGCGGGTGGAGATACGCAGTATTTT	CASSSGLAGGDTQYF
TRBV12-3/TRBV12-4	-	TRBJ2-7	-	TGTGCCAGCAGAGCGGGACAGGACCTCTCCTACGAGCAGTACTTC	CASRAGQDLSYEQYF
TRBV2	-	TRBJ2-3	-	TGTGCCAGCAGTGAAGCGCTTGGGGGTCCAACAGATACGCAGTATTTT	CASSEALGGPTDTQYF
TRBV7-8	-	TRBJ2-7	TRBD2	TGTGCCAGCAGCTTCGGACTAGCGGGAGACCTCCCCTACGAGCAGTACTTC	CASSFGLAGDLPYEQYF
TRBV12-3/TRBV12-4	-	TRBJ2-4	-	TGTGCCAGCAGTTTAGTGGGCAAAAACATTCAGTACTTC	CASSLVGKNIQYF
TRBV12-3/TRBV12-4	-	TRBJ2-5	-	TGTGCCAGCACCCCGAGGCAGGGCCAAGAGACCCAGTACTTC	CASTPRQGQETQYF
TRBV7-8	few	TRBJ2-3	TRBD2	TGTGCCAGCAGCTCCCATCCCGGGACTAGCCCTCGTGATACGCAGTATTTT	CASSSHPGTSPRDTQYF
TRBV9	many	TRBJ2-3	TRBD2	TGTGCCAGCAGCGAGGGAGGGACAGATACGCAGTATTTT	CASSEGGTDTQYF
TRBV4-3	few	TRBJ2-5	TRBD1	TGCGCCAGCAGCCCGGGACAGGGGGTCACGGAGACCCAGTACTTC	CASSPGQGVTETQYF
TRBV4-1	many	TRBJ1-1	-	TGCGCCAGCAGCGGAACTGGACGGGACGCCGCTTTCTTT	CASSGTGRDAAFF
TRBV6-1	-	TRBJ2-7	-	TGTGCCAGCAGTGAGCGGGGAGGATTTTACGAGCAGTACTTC	CASSERGGFYEQYF
TRBV3-1	-	TRBJ2-3	TRBD2	TGTGCCAGCAGCCCGGGGACTAGCGGACCCCCTAATACGCAGTATTTT	CASSPGTSGPPNTQYF
TRBV4-1	many	TRBJ2-7	-	TGCGCCAGCAGCCAAGTCGGGACCTCCTACGAGCAGTACTTC	CASSQVGTSYEQYF
TRBV9	-	TRBJ2-2	TRBD2	TGTGCCAGCCAGGTGAAAGCGGGAGGGCCTGCCGGGGAGCTGTTTTTT	CASQVKAGGPAGELFF
TRBV9	-	TRBJ2-5	-	TGTGCCAGCAGCGCATCTACGACAGTTGTCCAAGAGACCCAGTACTTC	CASSASTTVVQETQYF
TRBV19	-	TRBJ2-7	-	TGTGCCAGTAGTATGGGCACCTCCTACGAGCAGTACTTC	CASSMGTSYEQYF
TRBV10-2	-	TRBJ2-1	TRBD2	TGCGCCAGCAGTAGCGGGAGGGTAATATCCTACAATGAGCAGTTCTTC	CASSSGRVISYNEQFF
TRBV4-1	many	TRBJ2-7	-	TGCGCCAGCAGCTCCCGCGACAAGTCCTACGAGCAGTACTTC	CASSSRDKSYEQYF
TRBV12-3/TRBV12-4	many	TRBJ2-1	-	TGTGCCAGTGATAGCGGCCAGAGCTCCTACAATGAGCAGTTCTTC	CASDSGQSSYNEQFF
TRBV7-2	many	TRBJ2-7	-	TGTGCCAGCGCCCTATGGAACTACGAGCAGTACTTC	CASALWNYEQYF
TRBV29-1	-	TRBJ2-5	TRBD1	TGCAGCGTTCCTGGACAGGGTTTGGAAGTGACCCAGTACTTC	CSVPGQGLEVTQYF
TRBV13	few	TRBJ2-7	-	TGTGCCAGCAGCAACCGGGCCACCGGGGGGCAGTACTTC	CASSNRATGGQYF
TRBV5-1	-	TRBJ2-2	-	TGCGCCAGCAGCTTGGCTTGGACTACCCACACCGGGGAGCTGTTTTTT	CASSLAWTTHTGELFF
TRBV12-3/TRBV12-4	-	TRBJ2-3	TRBD2	TGTGCCAGCAGTCCTTTAGCGGGAGGGCCTGACACAGATACGCAGTATTTT	CASSPLAGGPDTDTQYF
TRBV4-1	few	TRBJ1-1	-	TGCGCCAGCAGCCAAGATTGGGGGGTACGGACTGAAGCTTTCTTT	CASSQDWGVRTEAFF
TRBV7-8	-	TRBJ2-3	-	TGTGCCAGCAGCCCCTCCGTAGGGGTAAGCACAGATACGCAGTATTTT	CASSPSVGVSTDTQYF